The clone carrying this T cell receptor beta chain has just one count. The antigen is not known. The data were produced by immunoSEQ multiplex PCR, yet TCRdb's version contains in-frame clones alone and is incomplete. The table lists around 100,000 clones, approximately 91% of them singletons. This sample was included in a study of T cell responses to AZD1222 COVID-19 vaccine. Overall study results and limits: A reported finding is that nearly half of spike-specific TCRs target unmutated variant regions.

The germline V and J ends were trimmed by 5 bases and 0 bases, with 7 bases remaining between them. CDR3 length: 12 residues. Germline CDR1 reads SQVTM; CDR2 reads ANQGSEA. This receptor was obtained from an adult in good health. The chain joins TRBV29-1 to TRBJ1-1; D is perhaps TRBD1 (6 bases). The source material was peripheral blood, sampled on day 0 of AZD1222 vaccination. DNA for the CDR3: TGCAGCGTTACAGGGATGAACACTGAAGCTTTCTTT. It encodes CSVTGMNTEAFF.